This T cell receptor (beta chain) derives from a study of T cell repertoires in cytomegalovirus infection (dated by TCRdb to the late 2010s). For the study in its entirety: Donor HLA type was relevant to the analysis, as public TCR beta signatures indicated carriage of CMV infection together with the matching HLA type. Study-wide findings and limitations: The ex vivo response was dominated by HLA-C-restricted CMV-specific TCR beta clonotypes, which also provided the single most frequent clonotype in two of eight donors. Carriers of CMV infection plus the relevant HLA type were discriminated by the cumulative frequency of public TCR beta family members in the study cohort and in an independent approximately 340-donor cohort.

As encoded in the germline V gene (reference sequence), CDR1 is MNHNY while CDR2 is SVGAGI. The CDR3 measures 14 amino acids from cysteine to phenylalanine. Only CDR3 DNA is held: 42 bases, read in frame from base 1. The data were produced on an Illumina HiSeq 1500. The raw public reads went through TCRdb reprocessing: fastp at Q25, MiXCR clone calling, in-frame beta chains kept. CDR3 protein duplicates are merged, each entry listing the most common genes and DNA. This sample has approximately 400,000 distinct CDR3 sequences in its table, and 31% of those were observed once. The ten largest account for roughly an eighth of the sample. Comment on this clonotype: Its antigen is not yet known. The junction does not match germline at one end; this may be a read error.

The clonotype comes from a human donor in good health (CMV status not recorded). Some clones in this sample may be carry-over from other donors' samples. The material sequenced was PBMCs. The sequence joins TRBV6-6 to TRBJ2-1; TRBD2 could be the D gene, as 6 bases match. Here the CDR3 is given as CASSYEGPGDEKFF. The DNA is TGTGCCAGCAGTTATGAGGGGCCGGGGGATGAGAAGTTCTTC.